This passage covers 17 T cell receptor beta chains from one sample sequenced in a study of blood T cell repertoires in COVID-19. The repertoire was sequenced with immunoSEQ multiplex PCR; TCRdb's copy has only in-frame clones and lacks some. Of almost 250,000 clones in the sample, 65% to 90% were seen once. Sequencing was done on a sample of PBMCs or T cells enriched from blood (not recorded which). These receptors were taken from a woman aged 45-59 years with acute COVID-19.

The rearrangement uses TRBV5-6 and TRBJ1-2; tentative D call: TRBD1 (6 bases). Germline CDR1 and CDR2: SGHDT and YYEEEE. This CDR3 is 15 amino acids long. V was clipped by 0 bases and J by 4 bases, with 13 bases between them. The CDR3 bases are TGTGCCAGCAGCTTGGAGCGGGGGGCTGTCTATGGCTACACCTTC. Protein product: CASSLERGAVYGYTF.

The genes are TRBV4-1 and TRBJ1-3; TRBD1 might be the D (5 bases). There are 15 residues in the CDR3. Trimming stripped 0 bases from V and 2 bases from J, with 8 bases between. The germline V gene encodes CDR1 MGHRA and CDR2 YSYEKL. This chain's CDR3 is CASSQDGRAGNTIYF. The CDR3 DNA reads as TGCGCCAGCAGCCAAGATGGCAGGGCTGGAAACACCATATATTTT.

This clone was observed many times. The rearrangement uses TRBV7-2 and TRBJ2-1, with 10 bases aligning to TRBD2. The V gene end was trimmed by 1 base and the J gene end by 7 bases; junction bases not matched to a gene: 4. The CDR3 spans 15 residues. CDR1 is SGHTA and CDR2 is FQGNSA in the germline V gene. The CDR3 DNA is TGTGCCAGCAGCTTAGAAGCGGGGGGGCCGAATGAGCAGTTCTTC. Its protein product is CASSLEAGGPNEQFF.

CDR3 residues: CASSLGFQGKDTQYF. The DNA of the CDR3 is TGTGCCAGCAGCTTGGGTTTCCAGGGGAAAGATACGCAGTATTTT. The chain couples TRBV5-4 to TRBJ2-3, with a weak D call TRBD1 (6 bases). This CDR3 comprises 15 residues. Germline V CDR1 and CDR2: SGHNT, YYREEE (reference sequence). Deletions cut 0 bases from V and 5 bases from J, with 13 bases between.

V is TRBV10-3 and J is TRBJ2-2; 7 nucleotides match TRBD1. Germline V gene sequence: CDR1 ENHRY, CDR2 SYGVKD. Germline trimming cut 6 bases from V and 0 bases from J; bases unmatched to any gene: 7. The CDR3 extends over 16 amino acids. CDR3 amino acids: CAISLGQATNTGELFF. Here the CDR3 DNA reads TGTGCCATCAGCCTTGGACAGGCCACGAACACCGGGGAGCTGTTTTTT.

This clone showed up just a few times. The V gene is TRBV7-2, the J gene TRBJ1-6, with no clear D. V dropped 5 bases and J dropped 7 bases, with 9 bases sitting between them. In germline, CDR1 is SGHTA, CDR2 FQGNSA. The CDR3 is made up of 13 amino acids. Here the CDR3 DNA reads TGTGCCAGCAGCCTTACAGAGAATTCACCCCTCCACTTT. It codes for CASSLTENSPLHF. The full variable domain, its missing parts supplied by reference TRBV7-2 and TRBJ1-6, is GAGVSQSPSNKVTEKGKDVELRCDPISGHTALYWYRQSLGQGLEFLIYFQGNSAPDKSGLPSDRFSAERTGGSVSTLTIQRTQQEDSAVYLCASSLTENSPLHFGNGTRLTVT.

The genes are TRBV29-1 and TRBJ1-2, with no clear D. This CDR3 spans 11 amino acids. The V and J ends lost 4 bases and 4 bases respectively, with 7 bases between them. Per the germline V gene, CDR1 is SQVTM and CDR2 is ANQGSEA. CDR3 sequence: CSVGEIYGYTF. DNA for the CDR3: TGCAGCGTTGGGGAGATCTATGGCTACACCTTC.

This clone was recorded only once. V usage is TRBV27 and J usage is TRBJ2-7; perhaps TRBD1 as D (5 bases). The CDR3 consists of 14 residues. The germline V and J ends were trimmed by 3 bases and 6 bases, with 15 bases remaining between them. The germline V gene encodes CDR1 MNHEY and CDR2 SMNVEV (reference sequence). Here the CDR3 DNA reads TGTGCCAGCAGTTTTTTCAGTCAGGGTCTCGAGCAGTACTTC. Translated: CASSFFSQGLEQYF.

DNA for the CDR3: TGTGCCAGTAGTCTCAGGGGCTATGGCTACACCTTC. Translation gives CASSLRGYGYTF. The rearrangement joins TRBV19 to TRBJ1-2; perhaps TRBD1 as D (6 bases). The length of the CDR3 is 12 residues. V shed 5 bases and J shed 4 bases, with 8 bases lying between them. Germline values: CDR1 LNHDA, CDR2 SQIVND (reference sequence).

This clone has only one observation. This sequence joins TRBV21-1 and TRBJ2-3; the table's TRBD2 call for D was not verified on the DNA. TRBV21-1 is a known pseudogene. The CDR3 sequence is 11 residues long. CDR3 sequence reads: CAELSGDTQYF. The CDR3 region has the DNA TGTGCCGAACTCTCCGGAGATACGCAGTATTTT.

This chain joins TRBV29-1 and TRBJ2-5; 7 positions agree with TRBD2. The CDR3 spans 14 residues. The germline V gene has CDR1 SQVTM and CDR2 ANQGSEA. Trimming cost V 6 bases and J 4 bases; bases outside gene matches: 11. CDR3 in DNA: TGCAGCGTGGGGGGGACTACTACCCGAGAGACCCAGTACTTC. This codes for CSVGGTTTRETQYF.

The chain has TRBV6-2 or TRBV6-3 and TRBJ1-6, with 8 bases lining up with TRBD1. CDR1 is MNHEY, CDR2 SVGEGT, per germline. This CDR3 spans 14 amino acids. V lost 5 bases and J lost 10; bases outside the gene matches: 7. The CDR3 spells CASSETGVKSPLHF. As DNA, the CDR3 is TGTGCCAGCAGTGAGACAGGGGTAAAATCACCCCTCCACTTT.

The chain joins TRBV11-2 to TRBJ2-3; 7 nucleotides line up with TRBD2. The junction had 6 bases not matched to a gene; V was cut back by 5 bases and J by 1 base. CDR1 and CDR2 from the germline V gene are SGHAT and FQNNGV. The length of the CDR3 is 15 residues. CDR3 DNA: TGTGCCAGCAGCCCCGGCACTAGCGGCACAGATACGCAGTATTTT. Amino acid sequence: CASSPGTSGTDTQYF.

This rearrangement joins TRBV3-1 (or the pseudogene TRBV3-2) to TRBJ1-2; weak D call: TRBD1 (6 bases). Per germline, CDR1 LGHDT and CDR2 YNNKEL (reference sequence). With 8 bases removed from V and 1 base from J, the gap between germline ends came to 14 bases. The CDR3 is 14 residues long. This chain's CDR3 is CASSRDNLNYGYTF. DNA of the CDR3: TGTGCCAGCTCCCGGGACAACCTTAACTATGGCTACACCTTC.

This clone has only one observation. This chain joins TRBV3-1 (or the pseudogene TRBV3-2) and TRBJ2-7; the match to TRBD1 covers 9 bases. This CDR3 has 12 amino acids. V trimming: 4 bases; J trimming: 6 bases; junction bases outside the gene matches: 1. Germline V CDR1 and CDR2: LGHDT, YNNKEL (reference sequence). Here the CDR3 reads CASSPGQGEQYF. The DNA for the CDR3 is TGTGCCAGCAGCCCGGGACAGGGCGAGCAGTACTTC.

The genes are TRBV18 and TRBJ1-1; D unclear. The V gene's germline CDR1 is KGHSH and CDR2 LQKENI. Trimming shortened V by 5 bases and J by 0 bases, and 7 bases separated the two germline ends. This CDR3 is 13 amino acids long. In DNA, the CDR3 is TGTGCCAGCTCAACAGACCTGAACACTGAAGCTTTCTTT. It encodes CASSTDLNTEAFF.

The rearrangement uses TRBV21-1 and TRBJ1-6; TRBD1, as called in the table, went unchecked against the DNA. TRBV21-1 is a documented pseudogene. The CDR3 runs 14 residues. CDR3 loop: CAGEKTGVGSPLHF. The CDR3 bases are TGTGCCGGGGAGAAGACAGGGGTTGGTTCACCCCTCCACTTT.